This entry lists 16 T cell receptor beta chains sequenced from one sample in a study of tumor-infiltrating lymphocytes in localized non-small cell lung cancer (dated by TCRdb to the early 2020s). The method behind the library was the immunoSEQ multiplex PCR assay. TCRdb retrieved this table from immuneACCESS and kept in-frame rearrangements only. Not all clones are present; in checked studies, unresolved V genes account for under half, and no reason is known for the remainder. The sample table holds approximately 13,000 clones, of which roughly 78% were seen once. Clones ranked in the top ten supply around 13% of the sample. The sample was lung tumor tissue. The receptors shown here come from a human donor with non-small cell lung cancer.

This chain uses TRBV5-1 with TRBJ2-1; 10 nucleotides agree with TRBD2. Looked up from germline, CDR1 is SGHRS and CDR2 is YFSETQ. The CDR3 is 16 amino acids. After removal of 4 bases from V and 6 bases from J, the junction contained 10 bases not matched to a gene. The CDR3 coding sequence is TGCGCCAGCAGCACCCAAGCGGGAGGGCCCCTCAATGAGCAGTTCTTC. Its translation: CASSTQAGGPLNEQFF.

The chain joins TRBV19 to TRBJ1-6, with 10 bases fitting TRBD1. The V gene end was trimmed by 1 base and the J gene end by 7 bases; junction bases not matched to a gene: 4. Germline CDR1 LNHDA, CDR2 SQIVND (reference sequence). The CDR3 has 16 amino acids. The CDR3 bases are TGTGCCAGTAGTATAGGACAGGGGGCAAACAATTCACCCCTCCACTTT. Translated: CASSIGQGANNSPLHF.

CDR3 region: CASSSPASGGEGDTQYF. The CDR3 DNA reads TGTGCCAGCAGTTCCCCGGCTAGCGGGGGAGAGGGGGATACGCAGTATTTT. The chain employs TRBV27 and TRBJ2-3, with 10 bases identical to TRBD2. V trimming: 4 bases; J trimming: 6 bases; junction bases outside the gene matches: 13. Per the germline V gene, CDR1 is MNHEY and CDR2 is SMNVEV (reference sequence). This CDR3 comprises 17 residues.

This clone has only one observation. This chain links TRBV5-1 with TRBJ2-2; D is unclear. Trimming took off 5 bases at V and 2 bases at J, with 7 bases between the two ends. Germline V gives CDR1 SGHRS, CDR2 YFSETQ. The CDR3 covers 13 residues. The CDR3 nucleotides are TGCGCCAGCAGACAGATTAACACCGGGGAGCTGTTTTTT. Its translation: CASRQINTGELFF.

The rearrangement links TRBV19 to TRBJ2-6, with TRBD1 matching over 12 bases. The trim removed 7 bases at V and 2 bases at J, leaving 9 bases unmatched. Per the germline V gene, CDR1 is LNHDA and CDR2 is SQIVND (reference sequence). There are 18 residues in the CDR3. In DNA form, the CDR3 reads TGTGCCAGTAATTACCGGGACAGGGGGCGGACTGGGGCCAACGTCCTGACTTTC. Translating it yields CASNYRDRGRTGANVLTF.

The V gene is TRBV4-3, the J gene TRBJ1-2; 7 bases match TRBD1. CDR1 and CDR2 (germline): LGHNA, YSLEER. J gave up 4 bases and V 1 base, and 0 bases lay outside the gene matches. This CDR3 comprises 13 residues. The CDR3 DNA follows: TGCGCCAGCAGCCAAGCAGGGGGCTATGGCTACACCTTC. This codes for CASSQAGGYGYTF.

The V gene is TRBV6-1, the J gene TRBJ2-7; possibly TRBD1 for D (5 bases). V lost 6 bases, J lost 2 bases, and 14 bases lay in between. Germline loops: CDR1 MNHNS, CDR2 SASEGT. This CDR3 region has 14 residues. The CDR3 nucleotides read TGTGCCAGCAGACCAGGGCCCGCGGCCTACGAGCAGTACTTC. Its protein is CASRPGPAAYEQYF.

The CDR3 here is CASSQGARGNSPLHF. In DNA, the CDR3 is TGCGCCAGCAGCCAAGGCGCCAGGGGGAATTCACCCCTCCACTTT. This sequence joins TRBV4-3 and TRBJ1-6; 7 nucleotides line up with TRBD1. The CDR3 is 15 amino acids. CDR1 is LGHNA, CDR2 YSLEER, per germline. Trimming took 1 base from V and 7 from J; bases not matched to a gene: 4.

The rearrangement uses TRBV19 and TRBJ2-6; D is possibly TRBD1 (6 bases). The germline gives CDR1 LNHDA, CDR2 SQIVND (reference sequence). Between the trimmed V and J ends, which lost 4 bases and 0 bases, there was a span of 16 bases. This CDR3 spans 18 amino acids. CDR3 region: CASSTSTGLYSGANVLTF. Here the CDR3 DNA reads TGTGCCAGTAGTACATCGACAGGTCTATACTCTGGGGCCAACGTCCTGACTTTC.

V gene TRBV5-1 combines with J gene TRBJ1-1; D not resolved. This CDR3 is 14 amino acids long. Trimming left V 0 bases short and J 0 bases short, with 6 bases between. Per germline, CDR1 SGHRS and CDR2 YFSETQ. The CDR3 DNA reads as TGCGCCAGCAGCTTGGCCCAGCTGAACACTGAAGCTTTCTTT. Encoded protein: CASSLAQLNTEAFF.

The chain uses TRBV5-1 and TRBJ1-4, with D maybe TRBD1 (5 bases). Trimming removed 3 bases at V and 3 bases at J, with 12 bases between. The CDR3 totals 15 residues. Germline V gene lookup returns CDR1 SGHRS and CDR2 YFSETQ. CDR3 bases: TGCGCCAGCAGCTCCGCCGGGGGGTCTAATGAAAAACTGTTTTTT. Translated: CASSSAGGSNEKLFF.

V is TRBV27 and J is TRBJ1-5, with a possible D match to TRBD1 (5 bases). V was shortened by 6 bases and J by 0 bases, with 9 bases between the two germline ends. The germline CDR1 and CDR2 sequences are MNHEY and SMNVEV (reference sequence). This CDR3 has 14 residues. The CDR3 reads CASRDGHSNQPQHF. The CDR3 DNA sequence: TGTGCCAGCAGGGACGGACATAGCAATCAGCCCCAGCATTTT.

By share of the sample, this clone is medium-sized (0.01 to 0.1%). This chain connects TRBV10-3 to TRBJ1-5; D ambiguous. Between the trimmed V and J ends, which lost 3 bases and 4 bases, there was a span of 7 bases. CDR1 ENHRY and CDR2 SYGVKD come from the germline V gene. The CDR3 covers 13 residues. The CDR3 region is CAISEETNQPQHF. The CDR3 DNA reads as TGTGCCATCAGTGAAGAAACGAATCAGCCCCAGCATTTT.

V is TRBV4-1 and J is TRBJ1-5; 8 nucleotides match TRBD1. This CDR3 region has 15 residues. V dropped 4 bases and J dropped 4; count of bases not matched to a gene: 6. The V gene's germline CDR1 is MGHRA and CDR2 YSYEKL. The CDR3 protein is CASSPMQGANQPQHF. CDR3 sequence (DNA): TGCGCCAGCAGCCCGATGCAGGGGGCGAATCAGCCCCAGCATTTT.

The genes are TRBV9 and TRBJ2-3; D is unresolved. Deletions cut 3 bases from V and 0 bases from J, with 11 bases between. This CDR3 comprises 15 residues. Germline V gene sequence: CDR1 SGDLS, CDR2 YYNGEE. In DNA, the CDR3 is TGTGCCAGCAGCGGATCTAGTCAGAGCACAGATACGCAGTATTTT. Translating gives CASSGSSQSTDTQYF.

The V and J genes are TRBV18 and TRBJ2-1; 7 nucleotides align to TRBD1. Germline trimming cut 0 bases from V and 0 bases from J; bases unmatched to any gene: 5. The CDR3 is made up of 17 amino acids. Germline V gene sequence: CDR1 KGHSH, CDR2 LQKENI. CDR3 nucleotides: TGTGCCAGCTCACCACCACAGGGGTTGAACTCCTACAATGAGCAGTTCTTC. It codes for CASSPPQGLNSYNEQFF.